The source of this TCR beta chain is a study of OX40 agonist ivuxolimab in advanced cancers. In the study overall: While on treatment, patients had intravenous ivuxolimab at 0.01 to 10 mg/kg every 2 weeks. Overall study results and limits: CD4+ T cells averaged fewer expanded clones than CD8+ T cells. With doses of 0.1-3.0 mg/kg, partial responders showed among the lowest clonal expansion. The antigens recognized by the expanded peripheral T cells, that is their antigen specificity, were not determined.

Method: immunoSEQ multiplex PCR; TCRdb's copy keeps in-frame clones and lacks some. The data show roughly 61,000 clones, with around nine tenths seen just once and roughly 0.6% held by the top ten. CDR3 size: 13 residues. Trimming stripped 0 bases from V and 13 bases from J, with 15 bases between. In germline, CDR1 is LGHNT, CDR2 FRNRAP. In its sample, this clone was seen once. The antigen is unknown. The rearrangement joins TRBV12-5 to TRBJ2-5; no firm D call. The receptor comes from an adult with an advanced solid tumor such as melanoma, head and neck, liver or kidney cancer. The sequencing used CD4+ or CD8+ T cells sorted from blood, collected in a trial of the OX40 agonist ivuxolimab. The CDR3 DNA sequence: TGTGCTAGTGGTTTGGTACAACCTCACGCTCGGTACTTC. Its protein is CASGLVQPHARYF.